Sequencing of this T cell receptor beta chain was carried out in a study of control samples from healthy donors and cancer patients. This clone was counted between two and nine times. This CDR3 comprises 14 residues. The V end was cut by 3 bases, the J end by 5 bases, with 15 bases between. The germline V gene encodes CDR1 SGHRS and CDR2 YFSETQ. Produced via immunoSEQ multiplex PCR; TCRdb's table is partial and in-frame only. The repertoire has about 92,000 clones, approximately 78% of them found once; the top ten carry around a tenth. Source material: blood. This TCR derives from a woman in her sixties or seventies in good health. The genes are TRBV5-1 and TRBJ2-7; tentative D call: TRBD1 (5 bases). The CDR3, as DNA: TGCGCCAGCAGCTCGGGCGTCTGGGGCCACGAGCAGTACTTC. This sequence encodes CASSSGVWGHEQYF.